A selection of T cell receptor beta chains follows, all from one sample in a study of blood T cell repertoires in COVID-19. Clones were read by immunoSEQ multiplex PCR, and TCRdb kept only the in-frame ones, dropping some. The top ten clones hold just under 2% of a sample with approximately 170,000 clones, 85% to 95% of them seen once. Source material: peripheral blood. These receptors all come from an older woman with COVID-19, enrolled during active disease. CDR3s include the opening cysteine and the closing phenylalanine or tryptophan. A D gene is named only where the DNA matches it firmly. Not every row has a clone size; where given, it reads once, few, many or a size class.

cdr3_nt,cdr3_aa,j_call,clone_size,d_call,v_call
TGTGCCTGTATCTTAGCGATGTCAACTGAAGCTTTCTTT,CACILAMSTEAFF,TRBJ1-1,.,.,TRBV30
TGCGCCAGCAGCTTGGATTCAGTCGTGAACACTGAAGCTTTCTTT,CASSLDSVVNTEAFF,TRBJ1-1,.,.,TRBV5-1
TGTGCCAGCAGGTCGACAGGGGCAGCTTTCTTT,CASRSTGAAFF,TRBJ1-1,.,TRBD1,TRBV25-1
TGTGCCAGTAGTATCTCCGGCCAGGACTATGGCACCATATATTTT,CASSISGQDYGTIYF,TRBJ1-3,.,.,TRBV19
TGTGCCAGCAGTTTCTTTCCGGCAGGGGGATCGGATGGCTACACCTTC,CASSFFPAGGSDGYTF,TRBJ1-2,.,TRBD1,TRBV27
TGTGCCAGCAGTGAGACAGGGAACTATGGCTACACCTTC,CASSETGNYGYTF,TRBJ1-2,.,TRBD1,TRBV12-3/TRBV12-4
TGTGCCAGTAGTATGAACAGGGGGTCTAATGAAAAACTGTTTTTT,CASSMNRGSNEKLFF,TRBJ1-4,.,TRBD1,TRBV19
TGTGCCAGCAGTCGGGACAGGGTGGAGACCCAGTACTTC,CASSRDRVETQYF,TRBJ2-5,.,TRBD1,TRBV6-2/TRBV6-3
TGTGCCAGCATCGTCCCGGGCTATGGCTACACCTTC,CASIVPGYGYTF,TRBJ1-2,.,.,TRBV6-5
TGTGCCAGCAGCTTGATAGACACTGAAGCTTTCTTT,CASSLIDTEAFF,TRBJ1-1,.,.,TRBV11-2
TGTGCCAGCTCCTCGTCCGGGAACACTGAAGCTTTCTTT,CASSSSGNTEAFF,TRBJ1-1,.,.,TRBV18
TGTGCCAGTAGTATGCCCGACAGGGAGGATCAGCCCCAGCATTTT,CASSMPDREDQPQHF,TRBJ1-5,.,TRBD1,TRBV19
TGTGCCAGCATCAGGGATGGTAATCCTGAAGCTTTCTTT,CASIRDGNPEAFF,TRBJ1-1,.,.,TRBV6-6
TGTGCCAGCAGTTCTCCGACAGGGAGGCCCTATGGCTACACCTTC,CASSSPTGRPYGYTF,TRBJ1-2,once,TRBD1,TRBV28
TGTGCCAGCAGCGCCGACACCTATGGCTACACCTTC,CASSADTYGYTF,TRBJ1-2,.,.,TRBV5-6
TGTGCCAGCAGCGTAGGGGCAGGGCAGAACTATGGCTACACCTTC,CASSVGAGQNYGYTF,TRBJ1-2,.,.,TRBV9
TGTGCCAGCAGCCTGAGACGGGACAGGGCCTATGGCTACACCTTC,CASSLRRDRAYGYTF,TRBJ1-2,.,TRBD1,TRBV7-2
TGTGCCAGCAGTAAAGACAATCTGGTGGCTAATTCACCCCTCCACTTT,CASSKDNLVANSPLHF,TRBJ1-6,.,.,TRBV6-2/TRBV6-3
TGCGCCAGCAGCCAAGTCGGTAGCGGGGTTTACGAGCAGTACTTC,CASSQVGSGVYEQYF,TRBJ2-7,.,TRBD2,TRBV4-3
TGTGCCAGCGATACACAGTCATTCTCTGGAAACACCATATATTTT,CASDTQSFSGNTIYF,TRBJ1-3,.,.,TRBV6-5
TGTGCCAGCAGCCAAGAGAGACACGAAGCTGGAAACACCATATATTTT,CASSQERHEAGNTIYF,TRBJ1-3,.,.,TRBV4-2
TGTGCCCTACACTGGGAGAGTCGACCCTCGAGTAGGCCCCAGCATTTT,CALHWESRPSSRPQHF,TRBJ1-5,.,.,TRBV5-6
TGTGCCAGCTCATCCCCGGCAGGCCCCTACGAGCAGTACTTC,CASSSPAGPYEQYF,TRBJ2-7,.,.,TRBV18